These 17 T cell receptor beta chains were sequenced from one sample in a study of control samples from healthy donors and cancer patients. The method was immunoSEQ multiplex PCR; TCRdb's version includes in-frame clones alone and lacks a portion of them. The table shows tens of thousands of clones, with about nine tenths occurring only once. What was sequenced was PBMCs. These receptor sequences come from a woman between 45 and 65 years old with colorectal cancer.

The chain couples TRBV5-8 to TRBJ1-2, with D possibly TRBD1 on 6 matching bases. Germline-derived CDR1 and CDR2 are SGHTS and YDEGEE. V lost 3 bases and J lost 7, with 19 bases in between. The CDR3 length is 15 residues. This CDR3 reads CASSSIQGLVGGYTF. The DNA of the CDR3 is TGTGCCAGCAGCTCAATCCAGGGGTTGGTCGGTGGCTACACCTTC. The complete variable domain, with remaining parts taken from reference TRBV5-8 and TRBJ1-2, reads EAGVTQSPTHLIKTRGQQATLRCSPISGHTSVYWYQQALGLGLQFLLWYDEGEERNRGNFPPRFSGRQFPNYSSELNVNALELEDSALYLCASSSIQGLVGGYTFGSGTRLTVV.

The chain couples TRBV5-1 to TRBJ2-3; unclear D gene. CDR3 size: 15 residues. CDR1 and CDR2 from the germline V gene are SGHRS and YFSETQ. V lost 1 base and J lost 0, with 9 bases in between. The DNA of the CDR3 is TGCGCCAGCAGCTTGATGCGAGATAGCACAGATACGCAGTATTTT. Translated, it gives CASSLMRDSTDTQYF. The full variable domain, with the rest looked up from reference TRBV5-1 and TRBJ2-3, is KAGVTQTPRYLIKTRGQQVTLSCSPISGHRSVSWYQQTPGQGLQFLFEYFSETQRNKGNFPGRFSGRQFSNSRSEMNVSTLELGDSALYLCASSLMRDSTDTQYFGPGTRLTVL.

This rearrangement joins TRBV12-3 or TRBV12-4 to TRBJ1-2; 7 positions agree with TRBD1. The CDR3 is made up of 13 amino acids. The V segment lost 6 bases and the J segment 8 bases; nucleotides outside the gene matches: 9. CDR3 coding DNA: TGTGCCAGCAGCCAGGGGGTTGGACGAGGCTACACCTTC. It yields the protein CASSQGVGRGYTF.

The V and J genes are TRBV3-1 (or the pseudogene TRBV3-2) and TRBJ1-2; the match to TRBD1 covers 7 bases. CDR1 LGHDT and CDR2 YNNKEL come from the germline V gene (reference sequence). V lost 5 bases, J lost 2 bases, and 11 bases stayed unmatched. The CDR3 extends over 16 amino acids. The CDR3 sequence: CASSFGGGGENYGYTF. The CDR3 nucleotides are TGTGCCAGCAGCTTTGGGGGAGGGGGCGAGAACTATGGCTACACCTTC.

This clone was counted once. The rearrangement links TRBV9 to TRBJ2-2; 8 nucleotides match TRBD1. The CDR3 is 14 amino acids. The germline CDR1 and CDR2 sequences are SGDLS and YYNGEE. J lost 4 bases, V lost 3 bases, and 2 bases had no gene match. CDR3 sequence reads: CASSATGGTGELFF. DNA of the CDR3: TGTGCCAGCAGCGCCACAGGGGGCACCGGGGAGCTGTTTTTT.

V usage is TRBV19 and J usage is TRBJ2-6; tentative D call: TRBD2 (7 bases). Between the trimmed V and J ends, which lost 4 bases and 4 bases, there was a span of 14 bases. CDR3 length: 16 residues. The germline V gene encodes CDR1 LNHDA and CDR2 SQIVND (reference sequence). The CDR3 bases are TGTGCCAGTAGTACCCATGGGGGGGCCGGGGCCAACGTCCTGACTTTC. Translation: CASSTHGGAGANVLTF.

This clone is a singleton in its sample. The genes are TRBV27 and TRBJ1-2; D is perhaps TRBD1 (5 bases). Germline CDR1 and CDR2: MNHEY and SMNVEV (reference sequence). The CDR3 loop spans 15 amino acids. Trimming left V 3 bases short and J 1 base short, with 12 bases between. The DNA of the CDR3 is TGTGCCAGCAGTTTTACGGCAGGGATTAACTATGGCTACACCTTC. The encoded protein is CASSFTAGINYGYTF.

The chain recombines TRBV5-1 with TRBJ2-2; TRBD1 is a possible D gene (6 bases). V was shortened by 1 base and J by 6 bases, with 13 bases between the two germline ends. The CDR3 sequence is 15 residues long. Germline CDR1 SGHRS, CDR2 YFSETQ. The CDR3 nucleotides are TGCGCCAGCAGCTTGCGGCAGGGGAAGCCCGGGGAGCTGTTTTTT. Translation: CASSLRQGKPGELFF.

The CDR3: CASSPRIGTGGYGYTF. DNA of the CDR3: TGTGCCAGCAGCCCTAGAATAGGGACAGGGGGTTATGGCTACACCTTC. V and J are TRBV7-2 and TRBJ1-2, with 11 bases matching TRBD1. Germline CDR1 SGHTA, CDR2 FQGNSA. This CDR3 is built from 16 residues. V shed 5 bases, J shed 5 bases, and the junction held 10 bases outside the gene matches.

This sequence joins TRBV6-2 or TRBV6-3 and TRBJ2-2; D unclear. The CDR3 has 13 residues. Trimming removed 4 bases at V and 3 bases at J, with 6 bases between. Germline CDR1 reads MNHEY; CDR2 reads SVGEGT. In DNA form, the CDR3 reads TGTGCCAGCAGTTCGGACCACACCGGGGAGCTGTTTTTT. Residues: CASSSDHTGELFF.

The chain uses TRBV10-2 and TRBJ2-7; 8 nucleotides align to TRBD2. Germline CDR1 WSHSY, CDR2 SAAADI. This CDR3 contains 14 residues. The ends lost 6 bases at V and 7 bases at J; junction bases unmatched: 11. Here the CDR3 DNA reads TGCGCCAGCAGGCCTAGCGGGCCGGCGGGTGAGCAGTACGTC. This encodes CASRPSGPAGEQYV.

The chain combines TRBV12-2 with TRBJ1-2; no check of the table's D call, TRBD1, against the DNA was made. TRBV12-2 is described as a pseudogene. CDR3 length: 15 residues. In DNA, the CDR3 is TGTGCAAGTCGCGGAGGACAGTCGTTCAACTATGGCTACACCTTC. Protein product: CASRGGQSFNYGYTF.

The chain links TRBV3-1 (or the pseudogene TRBV3-2) to TRBJ1-5; TRBD1 is a possible D gene (6 bases). Germline V gives CDR1 LGHDT, CDR2 YNNKEL (reference sequence). V gave up 2 bases and J gave up 6 bases, with 17 bases separating them. The CDR3 has 16 residues. Here the CDR3 reads CASSQWSGGEGQPQHF. In nucleotides, the CDR3 is TGTGCCAGCAGCCAATGGTCGGGGGGCGAAGGTCAGCCCCAGCATTTT.

This rearrangement joins TRBV28 to TRBJ1-6; 8 positions agree with TRBD1. V shed 6 bases, J shed 8 bases, and the junction held 6 bases outside the gene matches. This CDR3 has 14 residues. CDR1 and CDR2 from the germline V gene are MDHEN and SYDVKM. CDR3 sequence reads: CASSPGQVHSPLHF. The DNA for the CDR3 is TGTGCCAGCAGCCCGGGACAGGTCCATTCACCCCTCCACTTT.

This chain uses TRBV7-2 with TRBJ2-1; 12 nucleotides align to TRBD2. This CDR3 is 18 amino acids long. The V and J ends lost 1 base and 1 base, in that order; junction bases with no gene match: 5. Germline assignment: CDR1 SGHTA and CDR2 FQGNSA. The CDR3 region is CASSLVGTSGYSYNEQFF. The CDR3 DNA reads as TGTGCCAGCAGCTTAGTGGGGACTAGCGGGTATTCCTACAATGAGCAGTTCTTC. The full variable domain, in which reference TRBV7-2 and TRBJ2-1 provide the parts outside the CDR3, is GAGVSQSPSNKVTEKGKDVELRCDPISGHTALYWYRQSLGQGLEFLIYFQGNSAPDKSGLPSDRFSAERTGGSVSTLTIQRTQQEDSAVYLCASSLVGTSGYSYNEQFFGPGTRLTVL.

The chain is built from TRBV2 and TRBJ2-3; 10 bases match TRBD1. This CDR3 comprises 15 residues. Unmatched junction bases numbered 6, after V lost 3 bases and J lost 6 bases. CDR1 is SNHLY, CDR2 FYNNEI, per germline. CDR3 coding DNA: TGTGCCAGCAGTGAGACGGGGGACAGGGGCGATACGCAGTATTTT. As protein: CASSETGDRGDTQYF.

This rearrangement joins TRBV10-2 to TRBJ1-5; TRBD1 matches 8 bases. This CDR3 is built from 13 residues. V dropped 5 bases and J dropped 6; count of bases not matched to a gene: 3. Germline CDR1 reads WSHSY; CDR2 reads SAAADI. The CDR3 nucleotides are TGCGCCAGCAGTTCTCAGGGGGCTCAGCCCCAGCATTTT. Protein product: CASSSQGAQPQHF.